One sample yielded the 20 T cell receptor beta chains listed below, sequenced in a study of STAT3 mutations in large granular lymphocyte leukemia. These receptors are not linked to any known antigen. Assay: immunoSEQ multiplex PCR; the TCRdb copy retains only in-frame clones and omits some. This sample yields approximately 1,100 clones, of which about 48% are seen a single time; approximately 51% belongs to the top ten. Study-level findings and limits: At least one immunodominant TCR beta clonotype appeared in every T-cell large granular lymphocyte leukemia patient.

The source material was peripheral blood mononuclear cells. The origin of the receptors is a male patient aged 50 to 59 with T-cell large granular lymphocyte leukemia. Some clones in this sample may be carry-over from other donors' samples.

The V call is TRBV7-9, the J call TRBJ2-5, with a possible D match to TRBD2 (6 bases). This CDR3 comprises 15 residues. The germline V gene encodes CDR1 SEHNR and CDR2 FQNEAQ (reference sequence). V was cut by 5 bases and J by 5 bases, with 18 bases left in between. CDR3 protein: CASSRDVRSGETQYF. The CDR3 coding sequence is TGTGCCAGCAGCCGGGACGTTCGAAGCGGGGAGACCCAGTACTTC.

The V and J genes are TRBV6-5 and TRBJ2-7; D is unclear. CDR3 size: 16 residues. The V and J ends lost 2 bases and 0 bases respectively, with 14 bases between them. The germline V gene has CDR1 MNHEY and CDR2 SVGAGI. The CDR3 DNA reads as TGTGCCAGCAGTTACGCTGTTACTGTCTTCTCCTACGAGCAGTACTTC. As protein: CASSYAVTVFSYEQYF.

This clone has just a few counts. V and J are TRBV5-1 and TRBJ2-7; no firm D call. CDR3 size: 16 residues. V lost 4 bases and J lost 2, with 19 bases in between. Germline lookup yields CDR1 SGHRS and CDR2 YFSETQ. The CDR3: CASSQSIQRDTYEQYF. DNA of the CDR3: TGCGCCAGCAGCCAATCCATCCAGCGCGACACCTACGAGCAGTACTTC.

The genes are TRBV15 and TRBJ1-5; D unresolved. Germline-derived CDR1 and CDR2 are LNHNV and YYDKDF (reference sequence). This CDR3 has 12 amino acids. Between the trimmed V and J ends, which lost 8 bases and 6 bases, there was a span of 11 bases. The CDR3 DNA sequence: TGTGCCACCTCCCCAGGCTCTCAGCCCCAGCATTTT. This encodes CATSPGSQPQHF.

V and J are TRBV10-3 and TRBJ2-7; 7 bases map to TRBD2. J was trimmed by 6 bases and V by 9 bases; bases with no gene match: 11. Looked up from germline, CDR1 is ENHRY and CDR2 is SYGVKD. The CDR3 sequence is 13 residues long. CDR3 region: CAITSATLAEQYF. The CDR3 DNA sequence: TGTGCCATAACTAGCGCCACCCTTGCCGAGCAGTACTTC.

The chain has TRBV29-1 and TRBJ1-1; unclear D gene. The germline CDR1 and CDR2 sequences are SQVTM and ANQGSEA. V lost 0 bases to trimming and J lost 0 bases, with 5 bases between them. The length of the CDR3 is 13 residues. The CDR3: CSVEEQMNTEAFF. The CDR3 region has the DNA TGCAGCGTTGAAGAACAGATGAACACTGAAGCTTTCTTT.

V is TRBV5-6 and J is TRBJ1-5; no definite D call. The germline gives CDR1 SGHDT, CDR2 YYEEEE. The ends were cut back, 4 bases at V and 3 bases at J, with 14 bases in the middle. The CDR3 runs to 15 residues. CDR3 sequence: CASSLQWGFNQPQHF. The CDR3 DNA is TGTGCCAGCAGCCTACAGTGGGGTTTCAATCAGCCCCAGCATTTT.

This clone was counted a single time. V usage is TRBV29-1 and J usage is TRBJ1-5; D is uncertain. The CDR3 has 14 residues. V was shortened by 6 bases and J by 0 bases, with 12 bases between the two germline ends. Germline V gene lookup returns CDR1 SQVTM and CDR2 ANQGSEA. The CDR3 loop is CSVALGYSNQPQHF. CDR3 DNA sequence: TGCAGCGTCGCCCTCGGGTATAGCAATCAGCCCCAGCATTTT.

This clone showed up just once. The rearrangement joins TRBV25-1 to TRBJ1-5, with a possible D match to TRBD1 (5 bases). The CDR3 loop spans 16 amino acids. The germline V gene encodes CDR1 MGHDK and CDR2 SYGVNS. V was shortened by 7 bases and J by 3 bases, with 19 bases between the two germline ends. The CDR3 nucleotides read TGTGCCAGCATTCAAAGGGGTCCCCGGCTCAATCAGCCCCAGCATTTT. It specifies CASIQRGPRLNQPQHF.

The chain couples TRBV7-9 to TRBJ2-7; 8 bases line up with TRBD1. V was clipped by 8 bases and J by 3 bases; unmatched bases: 3. This CDR3 comprises 12 residues. CDR1 is SEHNR, CDR2 FQNEAQ, per germline (reference sequence). The CDR3 protein is CASSTGGYEQYF. Here the CDR3 DNA reads TGTGCCAGCTCCACAGGGGGCTACGAGCAGTACTTC. Combining the CDR3 with reference TRBV7-9 and TRBJ2-7 gives the whole variable domain DTGVSQNPRHKITKRGQNVTFRCDPISEHNRLYWYRQTLGQGPEFLTYFQNEAQLEKSRLLSDRFSAERPKGSFSTLEIQRTEQGDSAMYLCASSTGGYEQYFGPGTRLTVT.

The chain combines TRBV7-9 with TRBJ2-7; D is possibly TRBD2 (6 bases). Trimming removed 4 bases from V and 5 bases from J, with 9 bases in between. The CDR3 length is 12 residues. The V gene's germline CDR1 is SEHNR and CDR2 FQNEAQ (reference sequence). The chain's CDR3 is CASSSSENEQYF. The CDR3 region has the DNA TGTGCCAGCAGCTCTAGCGAAAACGAGCAGTACTTC.

This clone was observed a handful of times. The J gene is TRBJ2-7, the V gene TRBV5-4, with no clear D. Germline V gene lookup returns CDR1 SGHNT and CDR2 YYREEE (reference sequence). The CDR3 sequence is 11 residues long. Trimming took 4 bases from V and 3 from J, leaving 5 bases between them. The chain's CDR3 is CASSDFYEQYF. The DNA for the CDR3 is TGTGCCAGCAGCGATTTCTACGAGCAGTACTTC.

This rearrangement joins TRBV7-9 to TRBJ1-2; D is ambiguous. V was clipped by 4 bases and J by 6 bases, with 12 bases between them. The CDR3 extends over 13 amino acids. Germline CDR1 is SEHNR and CDR2 is FQNEAQ (reference sequence). This CDR3 reads CASSSPLVDGYTF. CDR3 sequence (DNA): TGTGCCAGCAGCTCTCCCTTGGTGGATGGCTACACCTTC.

The rearrangement uses TRBV4-2 and TRBJ2-7, with a tentative D call TRBD2 (5 bases). The length of the CDR3 is 16 residues. The V and J ends lost 1 base and 4 bases respectively, with 17 bases between them. Germline CDR1 and CDR2: LGHNA and YNFKEQ. Here the CDR3 reads CASSQGFRAEIYEQYF. In DNA, the CDR3 is TGTGCCAGCAGCCAAGGGTTCCGAGCGGAGATTTACGAGCAGTACTTC.

V and J are TRBV30 and TRBJ2-7; 8 nucleotides line up with TRBD1. Germline loops: CDR1 GTSNPN, CDR2 SVGIG (reference sequence). Germline trimming cut 4 bases from V and 1 base from J; bases unmatched to any gene: 9. CDR3 size: 15 residues. The chain's CDR3 is CAWKDRDRSSYEQYF. The CDR3 DNA reads TGTGCCTGGAAAGACCGGGACAGGTCGTCCTACGAGCAGTACTTC.

Only a few counts were recorded for this clone. CDR3: CATSSTTSGRARNEQFF. CDR3 nucleotides: TGTGCCACCAGCTCTACGACTAGCGGGAGGGCTAGGAATGAGCAGTTCTTC. The V call is TRBV15, the J call TRBJ2-1, with 14 bases aligning to TRBD2. The germline V gene encodes CDR1 LNHNV and CDR2 YYDKDF (reference sequence). The CDR3 is made up of 17 amino acids. With 5 bases clipped from V and 7 bases from J, the junction kept 10 bases outside the gene matches.

This chain joins TRBV18 and TRBJ2-1; TRBD2 is a possible D gene (7 bases). CDR3 size: 14 residues. The ends were cut back, 2 bases at V and 8 bases at J, with 13 bases in the middle. Per germline, CDR1 KGHSH and CDR2 LQKENI. In DNA, the CDR3 is TGTGCCAGCTCACCAATTCGGGGGGCCTATGAGCAGTTCTTC. As protein: CASSPIRGAYEQFF.

The V and J genes are TRBV5-1 and TRBJ1-2, with 7 nucleotides matching TRBD1. Trimming cost V 3 bases and J 8 bases; bases outside gene matches: 10. The CDR3 loop spans 14 amino acids. Germline V CDR1 and CDR2: SGHRS, YFSETQ. As DNA, the CDR3 is TGCGCCAGCAGCTCCGGACAGGCCATTGGGGGCTACACCTTC. Translating gives CASSSGQAIGGYTF.

This rearrangement joins TRBV25-1 to TRBJ2-7; possibly TRBD1 or TRBD2 for D (5 bases each). Trimming stripped 6 bases from V and 6 bases from J, with 9 bases between. The CDR3 runs to 11 residues. The germline V gene encodes CDR1 MGHDK and CDR2 SYGVNS. In DNA form, the CDR3 reads TGTGCCAGCAGCCCTGGGGGCGAGCAGTACTTC. It codes for CASSPGGEQYF.

The chain links TRBV20-1 to TRBJ2-7; 7 positions match TRBD1. This CDR3 has 11 amino acids. With 6 bases clipped from V and 3 bases from J, the junction kept 2 bases outside the gene matches. Germline CDR1 is DFQATT and CDR2 is SNEGSKA (reference sequence). The DNA of the CDR3 is TGCAGTGCCAGGGACAGCTACGAGCAGTACTTC. This codes for CSARDSYEQYF.